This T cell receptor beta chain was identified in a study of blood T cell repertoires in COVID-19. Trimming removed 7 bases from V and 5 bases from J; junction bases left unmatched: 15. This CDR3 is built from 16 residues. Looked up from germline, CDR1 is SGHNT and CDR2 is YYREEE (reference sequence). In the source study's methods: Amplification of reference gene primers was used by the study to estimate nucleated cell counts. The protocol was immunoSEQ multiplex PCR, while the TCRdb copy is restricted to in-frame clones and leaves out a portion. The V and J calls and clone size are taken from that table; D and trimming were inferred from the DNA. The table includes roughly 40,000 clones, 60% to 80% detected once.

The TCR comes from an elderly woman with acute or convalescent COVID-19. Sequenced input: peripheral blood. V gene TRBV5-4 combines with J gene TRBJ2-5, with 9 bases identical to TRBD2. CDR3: CASPGFAGGPGETQYF. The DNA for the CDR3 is TGTGCCAGCCCGGGGTTCGCGGGAGGGCCGGGTGAGACCCAGTACTTC.